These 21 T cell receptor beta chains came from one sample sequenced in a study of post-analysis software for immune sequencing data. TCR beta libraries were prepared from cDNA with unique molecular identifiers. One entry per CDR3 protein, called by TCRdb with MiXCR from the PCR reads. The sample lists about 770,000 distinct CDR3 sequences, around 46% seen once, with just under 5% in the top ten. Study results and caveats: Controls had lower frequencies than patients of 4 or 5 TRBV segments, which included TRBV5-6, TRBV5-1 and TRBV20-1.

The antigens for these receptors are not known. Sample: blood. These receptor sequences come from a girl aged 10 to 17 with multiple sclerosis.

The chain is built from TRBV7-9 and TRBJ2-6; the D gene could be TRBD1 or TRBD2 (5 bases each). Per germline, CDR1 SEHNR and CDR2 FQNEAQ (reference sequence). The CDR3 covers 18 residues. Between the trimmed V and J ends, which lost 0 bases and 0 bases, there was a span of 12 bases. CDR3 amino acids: CASSLAGADYSGANVLTF. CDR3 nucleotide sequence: TGTGCCAGCAGCTTAGCAGGGGCCGACTACTCTGGGGCCAACGTCCTGACTTTC.

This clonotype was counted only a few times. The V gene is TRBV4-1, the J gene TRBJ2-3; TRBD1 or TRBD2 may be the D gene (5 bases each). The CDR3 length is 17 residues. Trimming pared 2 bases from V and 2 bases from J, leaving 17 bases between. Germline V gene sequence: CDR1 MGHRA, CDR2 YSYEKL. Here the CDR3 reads CASSQFWDAENTDTQYF. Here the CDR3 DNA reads TGCGCCAGCAGCCAATTTTGGGACGCTGAGAACACAGATACGCAGTATTTT.

In DNA form, the CDR3 reads TGTGCCAGCAGGCGACTAGAAGAGACCCAGTTCTTC. Its translation is CASRRLEETQFF. This chain connects TRBV7-9 to TRBJ2-5; possible D gene TRBD2, 6 bases. The J call may be in error: the DNA end matches TRBJ2-1 better. Germline CDR1 is SEHNR and CDR2 is FQNEAQ (reference sequence). There are 12 residues in the CDR3.

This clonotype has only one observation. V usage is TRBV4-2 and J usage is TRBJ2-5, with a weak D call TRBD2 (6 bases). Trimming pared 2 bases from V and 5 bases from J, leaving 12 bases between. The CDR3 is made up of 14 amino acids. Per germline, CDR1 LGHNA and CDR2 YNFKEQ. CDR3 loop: CASSQMGLGETQYF. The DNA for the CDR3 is TGTGCCAGCAGCCAAATGGGACTCGGGGAGACCCAGTACTTC.

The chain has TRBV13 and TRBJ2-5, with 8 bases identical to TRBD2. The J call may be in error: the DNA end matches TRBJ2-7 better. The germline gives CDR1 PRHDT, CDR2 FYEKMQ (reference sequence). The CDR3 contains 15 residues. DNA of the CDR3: TGTGCCAGCAGCCAGCGGGAGTTACTCGGCAACGAGCAGTACTTC. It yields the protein CASSQRELLGNEQYF.

CDR3 bases: TGTGCCAGCAGTCCCCGGGCAGCTGGTTCCTACGAGCAGTACTTC. Its protein product is CASSPRAAGSYEQYF. The rearrangement links TRBV12-3 or TRBV12-4 to TRBJ2-7; D is unclear. CDR3 length: 15 residues. The V end was cut by 5 bases, the J end by 1 base, with 15 bases between.

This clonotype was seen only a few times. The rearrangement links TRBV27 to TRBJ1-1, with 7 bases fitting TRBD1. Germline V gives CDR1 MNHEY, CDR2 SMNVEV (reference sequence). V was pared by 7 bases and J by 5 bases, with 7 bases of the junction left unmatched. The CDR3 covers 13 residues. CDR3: CASNKGASTEAFF. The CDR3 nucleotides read TGTGCCAGCAACAAGGGGGCGAGTACTGAAGCTTTCTTT.

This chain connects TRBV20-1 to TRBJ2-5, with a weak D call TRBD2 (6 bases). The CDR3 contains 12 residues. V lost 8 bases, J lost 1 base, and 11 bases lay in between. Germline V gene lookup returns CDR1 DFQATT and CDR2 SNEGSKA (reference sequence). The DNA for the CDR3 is TGCAGTCAACTAGCAGTCCAAGAGACCCAGTACTTC. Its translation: CSQLAVQETQYF.

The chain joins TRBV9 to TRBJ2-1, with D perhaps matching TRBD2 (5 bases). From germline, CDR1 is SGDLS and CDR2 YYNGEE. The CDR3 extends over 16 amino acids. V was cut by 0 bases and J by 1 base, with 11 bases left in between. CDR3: CASSVVASRSYNEQFF. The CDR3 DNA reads TGTGCCAGCAGCGTAGTGGCTAGCAGGTCCTACAATGAGCAGTTCTTC. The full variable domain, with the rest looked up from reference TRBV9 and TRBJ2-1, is DSGVTQTPKHLITATGQRVTLRCSPRSGDLSVYWYQQSLDQGLQFLIQYYNGEERAKGNILERFSAQQFPDLHSELNLSSLELGDSALYFCASSVVASRSYNEQFFGPGTRLTVL.

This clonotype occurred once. CDR3 loop: CASSYVGLAHYNEQFF. CDR3 DNA sequence: TGTGCCAGCAGCTACGTAGGACTAGCCCATTACAATGAGCAGTTCTTC. The rearrangement links TRBV11-2 to TRBJ2-1; 8 bases are shared with TRBD2. The CDR3 covers 16 residues. V lost 4 bases, J lost 4 bases, and 9 bases stayed unmatched. Germline V CDR1 and CDR2: SGHAT, FQNNGV.

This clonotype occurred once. DNA of the CDR3: TGTGCCAGCAGCACTACAGGAGCCGTGGATACCTACGAGCAGTACTTC. It is translated as CASSTTGAVDTYEQYF. The chain joins TRBV12-3 or TRBV12-4 to TRBJ2-7; a weak D match, TRBD1 (5 bases). CDR3 length: 16 residues. Deletions cut 6 bases from V and 2 bases from J, with 20 bases between.

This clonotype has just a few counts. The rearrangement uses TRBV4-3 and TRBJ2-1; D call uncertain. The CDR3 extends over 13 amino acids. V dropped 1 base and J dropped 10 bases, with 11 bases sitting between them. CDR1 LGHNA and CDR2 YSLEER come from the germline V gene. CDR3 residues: CASSQAGLKEQFF. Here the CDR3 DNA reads TGCGCCAGCAGCCAAGCGGGTTTAAAGGAGCAGTTCTTC.

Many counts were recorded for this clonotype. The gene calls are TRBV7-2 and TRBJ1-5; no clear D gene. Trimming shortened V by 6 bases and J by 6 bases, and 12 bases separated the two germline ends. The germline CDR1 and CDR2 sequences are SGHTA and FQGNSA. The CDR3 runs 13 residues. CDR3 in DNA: TGTGCCAGCAGTCAAAGGACTCTTCAGCCCCAGCATTTT. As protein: CASSQRTLQPQHF.

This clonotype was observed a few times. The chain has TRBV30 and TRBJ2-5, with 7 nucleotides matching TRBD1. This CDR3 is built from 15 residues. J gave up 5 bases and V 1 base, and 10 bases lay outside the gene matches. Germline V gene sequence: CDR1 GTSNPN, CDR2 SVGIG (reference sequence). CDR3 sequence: CAWSALGQGVETQYF. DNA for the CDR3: TGTGCCTGGAGTGCACTAGGCCAGGGGGTCGAGACCCAGTACTTC.

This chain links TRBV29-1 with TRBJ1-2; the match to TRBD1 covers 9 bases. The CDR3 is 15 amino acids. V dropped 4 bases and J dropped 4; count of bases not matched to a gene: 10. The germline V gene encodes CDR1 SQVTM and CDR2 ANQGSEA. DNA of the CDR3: TGCAGCGTTGTTCCTATGGACAGGGGAGGCTATGGCTACACCTTC. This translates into CSVVPMDRGGYGYTF.

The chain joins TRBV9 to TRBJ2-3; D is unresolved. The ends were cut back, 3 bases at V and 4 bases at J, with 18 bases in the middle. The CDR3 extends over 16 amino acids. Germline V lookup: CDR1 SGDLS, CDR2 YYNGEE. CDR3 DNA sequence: TGTGCCAGCAGCGCACCCCCTGGGGTCAACCCAGATACGCAGTATTTT. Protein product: CASSAPPGVNPDTQYF.

CDR3 DNA sequence: TGTGCCAGCACTAAACCAGGGGGGTTAAATGAAAAACTGTTTTTT. Translated: CASTKPGGLNEKLFF. The chain uses TRBV7-9 and TRBJ1-4; TRBD1 aligns across 7 bases. Germline lookup yields CDR1 SEHNR and CDR2 FQNEAQ (reference sequence). The CDR3 runs to 15 residues. Losses at the gene ends were 7 bases for V and 5 bases for J; bases not matched to a gene: 10.

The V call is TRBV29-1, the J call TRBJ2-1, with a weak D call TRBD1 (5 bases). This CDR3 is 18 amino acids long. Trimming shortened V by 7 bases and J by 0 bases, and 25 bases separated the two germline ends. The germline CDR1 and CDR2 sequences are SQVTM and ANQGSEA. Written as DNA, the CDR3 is TGCAGCGCAACCCGCAGTGGACAAGAACTAAGCTCCTACAATGAGCAGTTCTTC. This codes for CSATRSGQELSSYNEQFF.

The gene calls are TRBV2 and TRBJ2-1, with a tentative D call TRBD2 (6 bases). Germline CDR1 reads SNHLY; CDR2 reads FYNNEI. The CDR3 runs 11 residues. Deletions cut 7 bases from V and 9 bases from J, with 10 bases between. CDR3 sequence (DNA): TGTGCCAGCAACGCCGGGGGTGAGCAGTTCTTC. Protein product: CASNAGGEQFF.

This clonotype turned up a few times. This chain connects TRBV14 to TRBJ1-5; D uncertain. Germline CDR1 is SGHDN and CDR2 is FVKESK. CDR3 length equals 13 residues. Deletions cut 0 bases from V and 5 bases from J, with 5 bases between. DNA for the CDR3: TGTGCCAGCAGCCAAGAACCCCATCAGCCCCAGCATTTT. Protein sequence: CASSQEPHQPQHF.

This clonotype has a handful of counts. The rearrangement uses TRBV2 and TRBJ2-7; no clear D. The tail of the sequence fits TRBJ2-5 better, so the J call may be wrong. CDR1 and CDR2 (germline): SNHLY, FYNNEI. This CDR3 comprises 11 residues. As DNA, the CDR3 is TGTGCCAGCAGTGTAGAGGAGACCCAGTACTTC. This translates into CASSVEETQYF.